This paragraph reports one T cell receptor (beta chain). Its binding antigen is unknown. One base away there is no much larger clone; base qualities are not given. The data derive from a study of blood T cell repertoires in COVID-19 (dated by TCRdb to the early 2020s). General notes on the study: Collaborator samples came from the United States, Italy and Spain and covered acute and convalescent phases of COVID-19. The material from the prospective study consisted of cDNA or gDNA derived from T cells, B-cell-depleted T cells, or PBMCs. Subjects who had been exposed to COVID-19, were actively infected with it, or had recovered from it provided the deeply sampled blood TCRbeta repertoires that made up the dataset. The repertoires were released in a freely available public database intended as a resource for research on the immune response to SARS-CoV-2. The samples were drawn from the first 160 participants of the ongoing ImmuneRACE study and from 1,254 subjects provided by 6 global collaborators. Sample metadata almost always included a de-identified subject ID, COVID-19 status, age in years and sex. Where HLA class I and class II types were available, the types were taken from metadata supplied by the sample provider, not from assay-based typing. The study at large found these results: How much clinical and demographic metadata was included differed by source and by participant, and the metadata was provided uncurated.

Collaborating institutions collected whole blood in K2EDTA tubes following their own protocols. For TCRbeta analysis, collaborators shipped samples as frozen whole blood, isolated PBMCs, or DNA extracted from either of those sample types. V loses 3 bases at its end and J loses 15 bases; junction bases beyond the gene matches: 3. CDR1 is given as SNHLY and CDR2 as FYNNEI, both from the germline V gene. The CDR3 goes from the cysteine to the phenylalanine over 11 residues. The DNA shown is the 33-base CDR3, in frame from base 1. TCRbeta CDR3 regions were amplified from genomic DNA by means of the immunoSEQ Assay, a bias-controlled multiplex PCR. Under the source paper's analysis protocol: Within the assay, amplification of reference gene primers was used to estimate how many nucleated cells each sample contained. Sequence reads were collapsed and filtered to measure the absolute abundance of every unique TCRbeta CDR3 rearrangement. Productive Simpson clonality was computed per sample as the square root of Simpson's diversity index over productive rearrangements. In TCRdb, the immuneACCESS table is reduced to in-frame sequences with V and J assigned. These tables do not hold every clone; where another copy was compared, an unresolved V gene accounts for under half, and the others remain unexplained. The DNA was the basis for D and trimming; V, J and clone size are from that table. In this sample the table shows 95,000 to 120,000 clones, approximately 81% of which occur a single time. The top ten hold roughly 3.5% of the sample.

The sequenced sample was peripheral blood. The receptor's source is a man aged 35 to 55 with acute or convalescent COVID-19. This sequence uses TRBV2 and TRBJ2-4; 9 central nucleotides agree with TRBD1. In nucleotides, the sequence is TGTGCCAGCAGTGACTGGGACAGGGCGTACTTC. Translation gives CASSDWDRAYF.